The next 19 T cell receptor beta chains were all read from a single sample in a study of blood T cell repertoires in COVID-19. The assay was immunoSEQ multiplex PCR, and TCRdb's table has in-frame clones only and misses some. The sample holds some 200,000 clones, about nine tenths seen once. Sequencing used peripheral blood. The receptors originated from a man of 80 years or more with acute or convalescent COVID-19.

This sequence joins TRBV21-1 and TRBJ2-7; the DNA was not compared with TRBD1, the D call given in the table. TRBV21-1 is a pseudogene locus. CDR3 size: 14 residues. CDR3 coding DNA: TGTGCCAGCAGCATGGGACAGGGACCATACGAGCAGTACGTC. It translates to CASSMGQGPYEQYV.

The rearrangement uses TRBV18 and TRBJ2-1; no firm D call. The V gene lost 3 bases and the J gene lost 1 base, with 10 bases spanning the gap. This CDR3 has 15 amino acids. Germline CDR1 KGHSH, CDR2 LQKENI. This chain's CDR3 is CASSPVVTSYNEQFF. The CDR3 DNA follows: TGTGCCAGCTCACCGGTAGTAACGTCCTACAATGAGCAGTTCTTC.

V and J are TRBV5-1 and TRBJ2-1, with 15 bases lining up with TRBD2. The CDR3 covers 16 residues. V was pared by 3 bases and J by 8 bases, with 6 bases of the junction left unmatched. Germline values: CDR1 SGHRS, CDR2 YFSETQ. As DNA, the CDR3 is TGCGCCAGCAGCTATGGACTAGCGGGAGGGGTGTATGAGCAGTTCTTC. Translation gives CASSYGLAGGVYEQFF.

This chain uses TRBV7-9 with TRBJ1-1; 7 bases are a match to TRBD1. V shed 7 bases, J shed 1 base, and the junction held 3 bases outside the gene matches. This CDR3 comprises 13 residues. CDR1 is SEHNR, CDR2 FQNEAQ, per germline (reference sequence). The CDR3 region is CASTGQPNTEAFF. CDR3 DNA: TGTGCCAGCACGGGACAGCCGAACACTGAAGCTTTCTTT.

This chain joins TRBV19 and TRBJ1-6; D is unclear. Trimming stripped 3 bases from V and 8 bases from J, with 8 bases between. This CDR3 has 13 amino acids. Germline CDR1 reads LNHDA; CDR2 reads SQIVND (reference sequence). This chain's CDR3 is CASSITADSPLHF. The CDR3 region has the DNA TGTGCCAGTAGTATTACAGCCGATTCACCCCTCCACTTT.

This chain connects TRBV15 to TRBJ1-5; D remains unclear. The CDR3 consists of 14 residues. Germline V lookup: CDR1 LNHNV, CDR2 YYDKDF (reference sequence). V was clipped by 3 bases and J by 5 bases, with 11 bases between them. CDR3 DNA: TGTGCCACCAGCAGTAGGCAGACACATCAGCCCCAGCATTTT. Translated, it gives CATSSRQTHQPQHF.

This chain joins TRBV6-5 and TRBJ1-4; the D is unclear. Germline-derived CDR1 and CDR2 are MNHEY and SVGAGI. CDR3 length: 15 amino acids. Trimming removed 2 bases at V and 0 bases at J, with 7 bases between. DNA of the CDR3: TGTGCCAGCAGTTACCTCGGTACAACTAATGAAAAACTGTTTTTT. It encodes CASSYLGTTNEKLFF.

This clone was observed a few times. CDR3 loop: CASSPHTGGYDGYTF. As DNA, the CDR3 is TGTGCCAGCAGCCCACATACAGGGGGCTATGATGGCTACACCTTC. The chain couples TRBV5-5 to TRBJ1-2; 9 bases are shared with TRBD1. The V segment lost 4 bases and the J segment 6 bases; nucleotides outside the gene matches: 10. The CDR3 extends over 15 amino acids. Per germline, CDR1 SGHKS and CDR2 YYEKEE (reference sequence).

The gene calls are TRBV3-1 (or the pseudogene TRBV3-2) and TRBJ1-6; D remains unclear. This CDR3 has 14 residues. Germline assignment: CDR1 LGHDT and CDR2 YNNKEL (reference sequence). Trimming removed 5 bases at V and 8 bases at J, with 13 bases between. CDR3 sequence reads: CASSNGVRDSPLHF. DNA of the CDR3: TGTGCCAGCAGCAACGGGGTACGTGATTCACCCCTCCACTTT.

The J gene is TRBJ2-7, the V gene TRBV6-6; the match to TRBD2 covers 9 bases. This CDR3 region has 14 residues. J lost 5 bases, V lost 5 bases, and 7 bases had no gene match. The germline V gene encodes CDR1 MNHNY and CDR2 SVGAGI (reference sequence). The CDR3 coding sequence is TGTGCCAGCAGTCGAGCGGGAGGACTCCACGAGCAGTACTTC. This encodes CASSRAGGLHEQYF.

The chain carries TRBV5-1 and TRBJ2-3; 7 positions agree with TRBD1. Germline V gene lookup returns CDR1 SGHRS and CDR2 YFSETQ. V shed 0 bases and J 8 bases; nucleotides not matched to a gene: 12. This CDR3 contains 16 residues. In DNA, the CDR3 is TGCGCCAGCAGCTTGGACCGGGACAGTGGGAGAGGTACGCAGTATTTT. Translating it yields CASSLDRDSGRGTQYF.

The rearrangement joins TRBV6-5 to TRBJ1-2; D unresolved. Germline lookup yields CDR1 MNHEY and CDR2 SVGAGI. V dropped 0 bases and J dropped 1 base, with 12 bases sitting between them. This CDR3 comprises 16 residues. CDR3 sequence: CASSYSYHTGNYGYTF. In DNA form, the CDR3 reads TGTGCCAGCAGTTACTCCTACCACACGGGTAACTATGGCTACACCTTC.

The rearrangement links TRBV9 to TRBJ1-6; 9 nucleotides match TRBD1. This CDR3 is 16 amino acids long. CDR1 and CDR2 from the germline V gene are SGDLS and YYNGEE. J was trimmed by 9 bases and V by 4 bases; bases with no gene match: 11. The CDR3 DNA is TGTGCCAGCAGCCCGTGGACAGGGGAAGTAGGTTCACCCCTCCACTTT. It specifies CASSPWTGEVGSPLHF.

The chain couples TRBV25-1 to TRBJ2-2; TRBD2 aligns across 7 bases. With 5 bases clipped from V and 6 bases from J, the junction kept 12 bases outside the gene matches. CDR3 size: 16 residues. Looked up from germline, CDR1 is MGHDK and CDR2 is SYGVNS. DNA of the CDR3: TGTGCCAGCAGTCCCCACGGGACTAAAGGCGCCGGGGAGCTGTTTTTT. It yields the protein CASSPHGTKGAGELFF.

The sample holds a few counts of this clone. This chain uses TRBV29-1 with TRBJ1-1; no clear D. From germline, CDR1 is SQVTM and CDR2 ANQGSEA. The CDR3 length is 13 residues. Deletions cut 8 bases from V and 1 base from J, with 14 bases between. This CDR3 reads CSHQMGENTEAFF. CDR3 coding DNA: TGCAGCCACCAAATGGGAGAGAACACTGAAGCTTTCTTT.

This chain's CDR3 is CASSFRLAGVLNTGELFF. DNA for the CDR3: TGTGCCAGCAGCTTTCGGCTAGCGGGAGTTTTGAACACCGGGGAGCTGTTTTTT. The rearrangement links TRBV7-2 to TRBJ2-2; 10 bases are shared with TRBD2. The CDR3 has 18 residues. Germline V gene data show CDR1 as SGHTA and CDR2 as FQGNSA. The V segment lost 3 bases and the J segment 1 base; nucleotides outside the gene matches: 8.

The gene calls are TRBV4-3 and TRBJ2-3; 8 positions agree with TRBD2. Germline V gene sequence: CDR1 LGHNA, CDR2 YSLEER. Trimming at V came to 0 bases and at J to 4 bases, leaving 6 bases not matched to a gene. The CDR3 contains 16 residues. CDR3 region: CASSQDLTGGADTQYF. CDR3 in DNA: TGCGCCAGCAGCCAAGATTTAACGGGAGGGGCAGATACGCAGTATTTT.

This chain connects TRBV7-9 to TRBJ2-4; TRBD1 is a possible D gene (6 bases). Germline V gene lookup returns CDR1 SEHNR and CDR2 FQNEAQ (reference sequence). This CDR3 is 12 amino acids long. The V gene lost 6 bases and the J gene lost 12 bases, with 15 bases spanning the gap. The CDR3 DNA reads TGTGCCAGCAGTCGGTCAGGGGTCGATCAGTACTTC. Translation gives CASSRSGVDQYF.

This rearrangement joins TRBV9 to TRBJ2-3, with TRBD2 matching over 16 bases. The junction had 11 bases not matched to a gene; V was cut back by 5 bases and J by 5 bases. Germline values: CDR1 SGDLS, CDR2 YYNGEE. The CDR3 runs to 18 residues. In DNA, the CDR3 is TGTGCCAGCAGAGTTACCGGGACTAGCGGGAGGGCAGTAGATACGCAGTATTTT. Its translation: CASRVTGTSGRAVDTQYF.